Below, one TCR beta chain is given with its context. Profiling relied on immunoSEQ multiplex PCR, and the TCRdb table lists in-frame clones only, not all of them. Of 100,000 to 150,000 clones in the sample, roughly 84% were seen once. The data were taken from a study of control samples from healthy donors and cancer patients. This receptor was identified in a man aged 35 to 55 in good health. Sequencing input: blood.

The CDR3 protein is CSVRKSGTEAFF. CDR3 coding DNA: TGCAGCGTAAGAAAGAGCGGCACTGAAGCTTTCTTT. The chain uses TRBV29-1 and TRBJ1-1; D unclear. Trimming removed 6 bases at V and 4 bases at J, with 12 bases between. CDR1 and CDR2 (germline): SQVTM, ANQGSEA. This CDR3 has 12 residues.